This entry concerns a single TCR beta chain. As yet, its antigen is unknown. This entry comes from a study of T cells in Graves' hyperthyroidism and ophthalmopathy. Each patient was aged 18 to 65 and had newly diagnosed hyperthyroidism of under 2 months' duration. Exclusions: uncontrolled infection, other autoimmune disease, pregnancy, lactation. Thyroid ultrasound and orbital computed tomography, with clinical symptoms and serum thyroxine and TRAb, informed diagnoses. General study findings and limits: Stable hyperthyroidism was separated from ophthalmopathy by a model based on 13 V-J features.

RNA transcripts gave rise to amplified TCR beta CDR3 regions. An initial round of RT-PCR targeting the TCR CDR3 relied on the HTBI primer set. MiXCR, run by TCRdb on the multiplex PCR reads, gives a single entry per CDR3 protein. Here the sample spans 300,000 to 450,000 distinct CDR3 sequences, 13% being singletons. The sample consisted of blood. This TCR came from a man aged 30 to 45 with Graves' hyperthyroidism that later progressed to Graves' ophthalmopathy.

CDR3 coding DNA: TGCGCCAGCAGCGAAACATCGACGGAGGTGAGGAGCAATCAGCCCCAGCATTTT. Residues: CASSETSTEVRSNQPQHF. This chain uses TRBV4-1 with TRBJ1-5; D remains ambiguous. V lost 5 bases, J lost 1 base, and 21 bases lay in between. Germline assignment: CDR1 MGHRA and CDR2 YSYEKL. This CDR3 has 18 amino acids.